Below are 26 T cell receptor beta chains sequenced from a single sample in a study of glioma-infiltrating T cells after dendritic cell vaccination. Noted time point: after dendritic cell vaccination, including at tumor progression/relapse. TCRdb's table, derived via immunoSEQ multiplex PCR, lists solely in-frame clones and lacks some. The sample lists just under 100,000 clones, 65% to 85% occurring once. The input for sequencing was blood, taken after dendritic cell vaccination. The receptors derive from a human donor with glioblastoma.

The rearrangement links TRBV27 to TRBJ2-7; no definite D call. The CDR3 covers 10 residues. CDR1 and CDR2 from the germline V gene are MNHEY and SMNVEV (reference sequence). Trimming took off 8 bases at V and 4 bases at J, with 6 bases between the two ends. The CDR3 sequence is CASGRYEQYF. CDR3 DNA sequence: TGTGCCAGCGGCCGTTACGAGCAGTACTTC.

The chain links TRBV18 to TRBJ1-2; 7 bases are shared with TRBD1. The CDR3 consists of 14 residues. The V gene's germline CDR1 is KGHSH and CDR2 LQKENI. Trimming took 1 base from V and 2 from J; bases not matched to a gene: 1. The CDR3 spells CASSPQTGNYGYTF. As DNA, the CDR3 is TGTGCCAGCTCACCACAGACAGGGAACTATGGCTACACCTTC. Combining the CDR3 with reference TRBV18 and TRBJ1-2 gives the whole variable domain NAGVMQNPRHLVRRRGQEARLRCSPMKGHSHVYWYRQLPEEGLKFMVYLQKENIIDESGMPKERFSAEFPKEGPSILRIQQVVRGDSAAYFCASSPQTGNYGYTFGSGTRLTVV.

This chain links TRBV6-5 with TRBJ2-4; D gene ambiguous. Germline CDR1 reads MNHEY; CDR2 reads SVGAGI. This CDR3 spans 14 amino acids. Trimming stripped 5 bases from V and 0 bases from J, with 8 bases between. CDR3: CASSKHEAKNIQYF. The CDR3 DNA is TGTGCCAGCAGTAAACATGAAGCCAAAAACATTCAGTACTTC.

This chain links TRBV5-1 with TRBJ2-1; TRBD1 is a possible D gene (6 bases). Germline V gives CDR1 SGHRS, CDR2 YFSETQ. Trimming stripped 4 bases from V and 0 bases from J, with 11 bases between. CDR3 size: 15 residues. The CDR3 reads CASSTDRSSYNEQFF. The CDR3, as DNA: TGCGCCAGCAGCACAGACAGGAGCTCCTACAATGAGCAGTTCTTC.

The rearrangement joins TRBV6-5 to TRBJ1-1; no definite D call. This CDR3 has 12 amino acids. V was trimmed by 6 bases and J by 8 bases, leaving 13 bases between them. Germline V gene data show CDR1 as MNHEY and CDR2 as SVGAGI. DNA of the CDR3: TGTGCCAGCAGGGTCACACTGAGGGAAGCTTTCTTT. Residues: CASRVTLREAFF.

CDR3 nucleotide sequence: TGTGCCAGCAGTTTTTACGGGAGAAGCGACGAGCAGTACTTC. It yields the protein CASSFYGRSDEQYF. This chain connects TRBV28 to TRBJ2-7; D is possibly TRBD2 (6 bases). There are 14 residues in the CDR3. Germline V CDR1 and CDR2: MDHEN, SYDVKM. V lost 3 bases, J lost 5 bases, and 14 bases lay in between.

This chain links TRBV27 with TRBJ1-2, with 8 bases that match TRBD1. V lost 3 bases and J lost 2; bases outside the gene matches: 8. This CDR3 contains 16 residues. CDR1 is MNHEY, CDR2 SMNVEV, per germline (reference sequence). The CDR3 sequence: CASSLGTGLPNYGYTF. As DNA, the CDR3 is TGTGCCAGCAGTTTGGGGACAGGTCTTCCGAACTATGGCTACACCTTC.

This chain uses TRBV5-4 with TRBJ1-4; 7 nucleotides agree with TRBD1. Germline V gene data show CDR1 as SGHNT and CDR2 as YYREEE (reference sequence). This CDR3 comprises 15 residues. With 4 bases clipped from V and 8 bases from J, the junction kept 11 bases outside the gene matches. CDR3 sequence: CASSRLTGTHEKLFF. As DNA, the CDR3 is TGTGCCAGCAGCCGGCTGACAGGGACTCACGAAAAACTGTTTTTT.

The chain is built from TRBV19 and TRBJ1-4, with TRBD1 identical over 10 bases. Germline trimming cut 4 bases from V and 0 bases from J; bases unmatched to any gene: 2. Per germline, CDR1 LNHDA and CDR2 SQIVND (reference sequence). CDR3 length: 16 residues. The CDR3 sequence is CASSRTGGSTNEKLFF. The CDR3 DNA follows: TGTGCCAGTAGTAGGACAGGGGGATCAACTAATGAAAAACTGTTTTTT.

This chain uses TRBV2 with TRBJ1-4, with TRBD1 matching 7 bases. The CDR3 loop spans 17 amino acids. Trimming removed 4 bases from V and 6 bases from J; junction bases left unmatched: 14. Germline assignment: CDR1 SNHLY and CDR2 FYNNEI. The CDR3 DNA sequence: TGTGCCAGCAGTGCAACACCCTTGACAGGGAGATATGAAAAACTGTTTTTT. This encodes CASSATPLTGRYEKLFF.

The chain couples TRBV4-2 to TRBJ1-2, with D possibly matching TRBD1 (5 bases). The germline gives CDR1 LGHNA, CDR2 YNFKEQ. There are 15 residues in the CDR3. Trimming took off 0 bases at V and 1 base at J, with 9 bases between the two ends. This CDR3 is CASSQDDSLNYGYTF. CDR3 DNA: TGTGCCAGCAGCCAAGATGACAGTCTTAACTATGGCTACACCTTC.

The rearrangement links TRBV10-3 to TRBJ2-1; TRBD2 agrees at 7 bases. The CDR3 has 15 amino acids. Germline V gene sequence: CDR1 ENHRY, CDR2 SYGVKD. J lost 5 bases, V lost 4 bases, and 8 bases had no gene match. The CDR3 is CAISAASGYNNEQFF. Here the CDR3 DNA reads TGTGCCATCAGTGCGGCTAGCGGATACAACAATGAGCAGTTCTTC.

The V and J genes are TRBV12-2 and TRBJ2-7; the D segment call TRBD2 is taken from the table without a DNA check. TRBV12-2 is flagged as a pseudogene. CDR3 length equals 17 residues. CDR3 in DNA: TGTGCAAGTCGCTGTAGCAGCCTAAGATTACTCTCCTACGAGCAGTACTTC. Its protein is CASRCSSLRLLSYEQYF.

This clone occurred once. The chain links TRBV5-1 to TRBJ2-1, with 11 bases that match TRBD2. The V segment lost 4 bases and the J segment 8 bases; nucleotides outside the gene matches: 11. This CDR3 comprises 16 residues. CDR1 and CDR2 from the germline V gene are SGHRS and YFSETQ. The chain's CDR3 is CASSPLTSGSRHEQFF. The CDR3 DNA reads as TGCGCCAGCAGCCCGCTAACTAGCGGGAGTCGCCATGAGCAGTTCTTC.

This chain links TRBV27 with TRBJ2-5, with TRBD2 matching over 11 bases. The CDR3 runs 15 residues. V lost 6 bases to trimming and J lost 4 bases; unmatched junction nucleotides: 7. CDR1 and CDR2 from the germline V gene are MNHEY and SMNVEV (reference sequence). CDR3: CASSKTSGRAETQYF. DNA of the CDR3: TGTGCCAGCAGCAAAACTAGCGGGAGAGCAGAGACCCAGTACTTC.

This clone was picked up a small number of times. CDR3 in amino acids: CAWEPQGGTDTQYF. The CDR3 region has the DNA TGTGCCTGGGAACCGCAAGGGGGCACAGATACGCAGTATTTT. The chain links TRBV30 to TRBJ2-3, with D possibly being TRBD1 (5 bases). The CDR3 extends over 14 amino acids. Per the germline V gene, CDR1 is GTSNPN and CDR2 is SVGIG (reference sequence). Trimming took off 5 bases at V and 1 base at J, with 13 bases between the two ends. Full variable domain (rest looked up from reference TRBV30 and TRBJ2-3): SQTIHQWPATLVQPVGSPLSLECTVEGTSNPNLYWYRQAAGRGLQLLFYSVGIGQISSEVPQNLSASRPQDRQFILSSKKLLLSDSGFYLCAWEPQGGTDTQYFGPGTRLTVL.

The chain has TRBV30 and TRBJ1-2; D is unclear. Trimming cost V 1 base and J 2 bases, with 5 bases left between them. CDR3 length: 12 residues. Germline V lookup: CDR1 GTSNPN, CDR2 SVGIG (reference sequence). This CDR3 is CAWSAGNYGYTF. CDR3 DNA: TGTGCCTGGAGTGCCGGGAACTATGGCTACACCTTC. Complete variable domain (other parts from reference TRBV30 and TRBJ1-2): SQTIHQWPATLVQPVGSPLSLECTVEGTSNPNLYWYRQAAGRGLQLLFYSVGIGQISSEVPQNLSASRPQDRQFILSSKKLLLSDSGFYLCAWSAGNYGYTFGSGTRLTVV.

The chain carries TRBV6-1 and TRBJ2-2; 8 nucleotides agree with TRBD1. Unmatched junction bases numbered 11, after V lost 4 bases and J lost 1 base. The CDR3 has 18 amino acids. Germline V gives CDR1 MNHNS, CDR2 SASEGT. The CDR3 is CASSVYQGAIQNTGELFF. As DNA, the CDR3 is TGTGCCAGCAGTGTATATCAGGGGGCGATACAGAACACCGGGGAGCTGTTTTTT.

V gene TRBV9 combines with J gene TRBJ2-1; a weak D match, TRBD2 (5 bases). The germline V and J ends were trimmed by 2 bases and 5 bases, with 14 bases remaining between them. The V gene's germline CDR1 is SGDLS and CDR2 YYNGEE. This CDR3 has 15 amino acids. For the CDR3, the DNA is TGTGCCAGCAGCGTCGGGCAGAGGGTCCACAATGAGCAGTTCTTC. The encoded protein is CASSVGQRVHNEQFF. Full variable domain (remainder filled in from reference TRBV9 and TRBJ2-1): DSGVTQTPKHLITATGQRVTLRCSPRSGDLSVYWYQQSLDQGLQFLIQYYNGEERAKGNILERFSAQQFPDLHSELNLSSLELGDSALYFCASSVGQRVHNEQFFGPGTRLTVL.

This clone was observed a few times. The chain joins TRBV6-5 to TRBJ2-7, with a tentative D call TRBD2 (5 bases). This CDR3 is 14 amino acids long. Trimming removed 1 base at V and 5 bases at J, with 12 bases between. CDR1 is MNHEY and CDR2 is SVGAGI in the germline V gene. The CDR3 loop is CASSYFPGIHEQYF. The CDR3, as DNA: TGTGCCAGCAGTTACTTTCCCGGGATCCACGAGCAGTACTTC.

This chain links TRBV5-1 with TRBJ2-7, with D maybe TRBD1 (6 bases). The V end lost 4 bases, the J end lost 9 bases, and 26 bases lay between the germline ends. Per germline, CDR1 SGHRS and CDR2 YFSETQ. CDR3 length: 16 residues. The CDR3: CASSRGTTGLSDGQYF. The CDR3 nucleotides are TGCGCCAGCAGCAGGGGGACAACAGGGCTCTCGGATGGGCAGTACTTC.

There are a few counts of this clone. The rearrangement joins TRBV10-3 to TRBJ2-1; TRBD1 agrees at 8 bases. Per the germline V gene, CDR1 is ENHRY and CDR2 is SYGVKD. With 4 bases clipped from V and 4 bases from J, the junction kept 6 bases outside the gene matches. The CDR3 contains 15 residues. CDR3 protein: CAISGDRRLYNEQFF. The CDR3, as DNA: TGTGCCATCAGTGGGGACAGGAGGTTATACAATGAGCAGTTCTTC.

The chain employs TRBV16 and TRBJ1-2; 7 bases line up with TRBD1. Germline V CDR1 and CDR2: KGHSY, FQNENV. There are 15 residues in the CDR3. After removal of 3 bases from V and 2 bases from J, the junction contained 6 bases not matched to a gene. In DNA, the CDR3 is TGTGCCAGCAGCCACCAGGGGGACGGAAACTATGGCTACACCTTC. Translation gives CASSHQGDGNYGYTF.

The count of this clone is one. The chain couples TRBV2 to TRBJ1-5; TRBD1 matches 11 bases. This CDR3 contains 15 residues. The germline gives CDR1 SNHLY, CDR2 FYNNEI. V trimming: 2 bases; J trimming: 6 bases; junction bases outside the gene matches: 3. CDR3 nucleotides: TGTGCCAGCAGTGAAATGGGACAGGGGGGTCAGCCCCAGCATTTT. Translated, it gives CASSEMGQGGQPQHF.

V is TRBV28 and J is TRBJ1-3; TRBD1 agrees at 7 bases. The CDR3 loop spans 14 amino acids. Germline CDR1 and CDR2: MDHEN and SYDVKM. With 5 bases clipped from V and 2 bases from J, the junction kept 3 bases outside the gene matches. CDR3 in amino acids: CASSRGTAGNTIYF. The CDR3 DNA sequence: TGTGCCAGCAGTCGTGGGACAGCTGGAAACACCATATATTTT.

The chain joins TRBV5-6 to TRBJ1-2; 7 bases align to TRBD1. The CDR3 consists of 16 residues. V dropped 0 bases and J dropped 8; count of bases not matched to a gene: 13. Germline values: CDR1 SGHDT, CDR2 YYEEEE. For the CDR3, the DNA is TGTGCCAGCAGCTTGGAGACCTCAGGGGGTCGGGGCGGCTACACCTTC. It is translated as CASSLETSGGRGGYTF.